This is a list of T cell receptor beta chains from one sample in a study of blood T cell repertoires in COVID-19. Repertoires were generated with immunoSEQ multiplex PCR, while TCRdb's copy carries only in-frame clones and drops some. The repertoire has 200,000 to 300,000 clones, 85% to 90% of them found once; the top ten carry about 1.6%. Material: PBMCs or T cells enriched from blood (not recorded which). These TCRs come from a middle-aged man who had recovered from COVID-19. CDR3s leave out the opening cysteine and the closing phenylalanine or tryptophan.

j_gene: TRBJ2-7
v_gene: TRBV5-6
CDR3aa: ASSWTDRGSYEQY

j_gene: TRBJ2-1
v_gene: TRBV6-1
CDR3aa: ASSEYGLTYNEQF

j_gene: TRBJ1-2
v_gene: TRBV3-1/TRBV3-2
CDR3aa: ASSPSPDRIYGYT

j_gene: TRBJ2-3
v_gene: TRBV4-2
CDR3aa: ASSQSVGGGTDTQY

j_gene: TRBJ2-2
v_gene: TRBV19
CDR3aa: ASSPQGVDTGELF

j_gene: TRBJ1-2
v_gene: TRBV28
CDR3aa: ASSKTGLYYGYT

j_gene: TRBJ2-7
v_gene: TRBV6-5
CDR3aa: ASSSPGTGVYEQY

j_gene: TRBJ1-4
v_gene: TRBV19
CDR3aa: ASSTLRQGGNEKLF

j_gene: TRBJ2-7
v_gene: TRBV6-2/TRBV6-3
CDR3aa: ASSWARSTSEQY

j_gene: TRBJ1-1
v_gene: TRBV30
CDR3aa: AWYTGGTEAF